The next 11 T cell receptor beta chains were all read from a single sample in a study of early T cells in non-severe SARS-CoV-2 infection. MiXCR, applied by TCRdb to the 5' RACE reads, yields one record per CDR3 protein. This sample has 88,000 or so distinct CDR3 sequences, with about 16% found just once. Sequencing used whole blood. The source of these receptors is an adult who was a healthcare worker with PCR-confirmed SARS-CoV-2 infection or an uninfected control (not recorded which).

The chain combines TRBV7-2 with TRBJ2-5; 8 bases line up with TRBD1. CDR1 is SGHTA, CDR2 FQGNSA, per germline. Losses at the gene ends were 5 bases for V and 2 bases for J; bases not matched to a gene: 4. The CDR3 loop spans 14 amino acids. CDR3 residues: CASSVRDRQETQYF. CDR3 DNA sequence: TGTGCCAGCAGCGTTAGGGACAGGCAAGAGACCCAGTACTTC.

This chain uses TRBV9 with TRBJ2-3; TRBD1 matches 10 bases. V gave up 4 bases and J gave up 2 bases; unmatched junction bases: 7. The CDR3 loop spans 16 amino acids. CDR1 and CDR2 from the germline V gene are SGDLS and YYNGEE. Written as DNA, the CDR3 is TGTGCCAGCAGCTTTTCCGGGACAGGGGCCACAGATACGCAGTATTTT. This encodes CASSFSGTGATDTQYF. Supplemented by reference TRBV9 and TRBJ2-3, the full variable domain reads DSGVTQTPKHLITATGQRVTLRCSPRSGDLSVYWYQQSLDQGLQFLIQYYNGEERAKGNILERFSAQQFPDLHSELNLSSLELGDSALYFCASSFSGTGATDTQYFGPGTRLTVL.

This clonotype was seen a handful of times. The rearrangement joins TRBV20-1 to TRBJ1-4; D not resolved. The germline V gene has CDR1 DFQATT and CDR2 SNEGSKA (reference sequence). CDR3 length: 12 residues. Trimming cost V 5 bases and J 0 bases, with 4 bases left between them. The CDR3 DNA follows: TGCAGTGCTGCTGCAACTAATGAAAAACTGTTTTTT. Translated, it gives CSAAATNEKLFF.

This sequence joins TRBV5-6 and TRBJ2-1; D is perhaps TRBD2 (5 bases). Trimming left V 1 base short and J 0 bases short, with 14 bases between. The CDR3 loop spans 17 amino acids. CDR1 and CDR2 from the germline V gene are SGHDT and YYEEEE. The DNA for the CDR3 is TGTGCCAGCAGCTTGTGGAGGTCGTCAAGCTCCTACAATGAGCAGTTCTTC. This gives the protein CASSLWRSSSSYNEQFF.

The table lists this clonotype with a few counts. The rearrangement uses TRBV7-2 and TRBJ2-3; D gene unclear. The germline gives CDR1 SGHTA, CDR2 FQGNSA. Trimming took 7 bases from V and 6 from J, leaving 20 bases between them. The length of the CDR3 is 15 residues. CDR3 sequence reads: CASNPYSHWPDTQYF. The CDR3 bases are TGTGCCAGCAACCCTTACTCCCACTGGCCCGATACGCAGTATTTT.

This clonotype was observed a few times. The CDR3 DNA reads TGTGCCAGCTCACCAGCCACGGTCCAAGAGACCCAGTACTTC. This encodes CASSPATVQETQYF. The genes are TRBV18 and TRBJ2-5; D ambiguous. The germline gives CDR1 KGHSH, CDR2 LQKENI. V lost 2 bases to trimming and J lost 1 base, with 8 bases between them. This CDR3 comprises 14 residues.

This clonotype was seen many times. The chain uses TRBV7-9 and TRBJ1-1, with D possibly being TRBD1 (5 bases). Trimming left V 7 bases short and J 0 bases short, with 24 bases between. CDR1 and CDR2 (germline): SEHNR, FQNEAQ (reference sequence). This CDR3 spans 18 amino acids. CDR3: CASTNWGTPWPMNTEAFF. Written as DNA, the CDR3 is TGTGCCAGCACAAATTGGGGGACGCCTTGGCCGATGAACACTGAAGCTTTCTTT.

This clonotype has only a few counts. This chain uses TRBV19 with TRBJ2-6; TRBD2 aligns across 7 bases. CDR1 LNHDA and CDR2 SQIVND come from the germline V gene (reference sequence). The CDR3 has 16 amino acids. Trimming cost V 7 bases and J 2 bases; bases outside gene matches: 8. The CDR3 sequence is CASKRGGDPGANVLTF. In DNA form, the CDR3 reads TGTGCCAGTAAACGTGGGGGGGACCCTGGGGCCAACGTCCTGACTTTC.

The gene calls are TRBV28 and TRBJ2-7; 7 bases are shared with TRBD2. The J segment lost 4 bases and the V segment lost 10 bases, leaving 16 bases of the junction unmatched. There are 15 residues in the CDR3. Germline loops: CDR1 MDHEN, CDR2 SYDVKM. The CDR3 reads CATQFGAGEVYEQYF. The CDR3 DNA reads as TGTGCCACCCAGTTTGGCGCGGGAGAAGTTTACGAGCAGTACTTC.

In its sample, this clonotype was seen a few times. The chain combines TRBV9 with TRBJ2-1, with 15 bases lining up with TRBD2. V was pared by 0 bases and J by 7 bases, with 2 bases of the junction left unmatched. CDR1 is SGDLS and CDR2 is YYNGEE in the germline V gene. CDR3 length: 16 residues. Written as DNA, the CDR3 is TGTGCCAGCAGCGTAGTAGGACTAGCGGGAGGGAATGAGCAGTTCTTC. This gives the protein CASSVVGLAGGNEQFF.

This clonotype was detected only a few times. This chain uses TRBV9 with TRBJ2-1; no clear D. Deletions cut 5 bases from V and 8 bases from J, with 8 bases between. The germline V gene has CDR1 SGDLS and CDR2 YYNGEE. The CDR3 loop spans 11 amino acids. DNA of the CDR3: TGTGCCAGCAGTGTGGGCGATGAGCAGTTCTTC. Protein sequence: CASSVGDEQFF.